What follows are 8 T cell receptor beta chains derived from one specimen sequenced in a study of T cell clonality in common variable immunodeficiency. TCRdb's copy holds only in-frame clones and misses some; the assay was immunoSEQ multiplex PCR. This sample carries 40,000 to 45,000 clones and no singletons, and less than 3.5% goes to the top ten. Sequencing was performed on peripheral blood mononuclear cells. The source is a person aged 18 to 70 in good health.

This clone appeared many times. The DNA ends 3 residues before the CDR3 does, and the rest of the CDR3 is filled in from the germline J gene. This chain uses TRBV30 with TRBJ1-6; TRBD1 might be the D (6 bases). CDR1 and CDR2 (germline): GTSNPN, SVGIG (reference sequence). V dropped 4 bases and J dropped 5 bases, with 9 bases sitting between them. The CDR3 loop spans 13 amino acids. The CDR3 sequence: CAWTQGHNSPLHF. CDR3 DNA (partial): TGTGCCTGGACACAGGGCCATAATTCACCC.

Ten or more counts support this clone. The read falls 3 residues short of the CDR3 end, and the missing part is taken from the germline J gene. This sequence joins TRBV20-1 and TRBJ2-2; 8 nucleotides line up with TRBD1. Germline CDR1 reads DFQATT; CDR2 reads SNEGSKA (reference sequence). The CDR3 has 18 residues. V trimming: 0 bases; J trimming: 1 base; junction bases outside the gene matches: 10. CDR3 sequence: CSARDSGSTGVNTGELFF. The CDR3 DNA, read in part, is TGCAGTGCTAGAGATTCGGGGTCGACAGGGGTGAACACCGGGGAG.

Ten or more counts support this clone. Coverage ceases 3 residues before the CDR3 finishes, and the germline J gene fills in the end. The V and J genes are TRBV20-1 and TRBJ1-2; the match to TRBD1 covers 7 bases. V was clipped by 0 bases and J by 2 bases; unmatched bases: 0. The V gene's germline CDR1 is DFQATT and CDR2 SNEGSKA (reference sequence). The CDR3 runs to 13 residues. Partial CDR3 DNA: TGCAGTGCTAGAGAGACAGGGAACTATGGC. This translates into CSARETGNYG. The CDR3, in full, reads CSARETGNYGYTF.

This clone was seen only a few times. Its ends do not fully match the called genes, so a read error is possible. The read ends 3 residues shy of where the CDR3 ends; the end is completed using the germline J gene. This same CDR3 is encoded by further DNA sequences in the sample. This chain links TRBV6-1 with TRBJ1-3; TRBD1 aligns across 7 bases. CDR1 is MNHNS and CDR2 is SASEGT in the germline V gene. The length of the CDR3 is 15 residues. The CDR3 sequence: CASSATGNSGNTIYF. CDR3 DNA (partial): TGTGCCAGCAGTGCGACAGGGAACTCTGGAAACACG.

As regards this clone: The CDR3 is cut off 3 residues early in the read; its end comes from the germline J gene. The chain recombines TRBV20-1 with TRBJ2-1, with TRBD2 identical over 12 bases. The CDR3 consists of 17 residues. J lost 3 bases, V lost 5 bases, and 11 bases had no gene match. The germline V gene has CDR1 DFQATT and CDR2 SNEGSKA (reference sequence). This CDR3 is CSAAKTSGSRYYNEQFF. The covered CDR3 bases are TGCAGTGCTGCTAAGACTAGCGGGAGTAGATACTACAATGAG.

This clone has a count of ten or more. The sequenced part of the CDR3 DNA is TGTGCCAGCAGCTGGGACAGGGGGCAAGAGACC. Translating gives CASSWDRGQET. The full CDR3 sequence reads CASSWDRGQETQYF. V gene TRBV5-4 combines with J gene TRBJ2-5; TRBD1 matches 11 bases. The CDR3 is cut off 3 residues early in the read; its end comes from the germline J gene. This CDR3 comprises 14 residues. The ends lost 3 bases at V and 2 bases at J; junction bases unmatched: 0. Germline V gene data show CDR1 as SGHNT and CDR2 as YYREEE (reference sequence). Looking up the rest from reference TRBV5-4 and TRBJ2-5 gives the full variable domain: ETGVTQSPTHLIKTRGQQVTLRCSSQSGHNTVSWYQQALGQGPQFIFQYYREEENGRGNFPPRFSGLQFPNYSSELNVNALELDDSALYLCASSWDRGQETQYFGPGTRLLVL.

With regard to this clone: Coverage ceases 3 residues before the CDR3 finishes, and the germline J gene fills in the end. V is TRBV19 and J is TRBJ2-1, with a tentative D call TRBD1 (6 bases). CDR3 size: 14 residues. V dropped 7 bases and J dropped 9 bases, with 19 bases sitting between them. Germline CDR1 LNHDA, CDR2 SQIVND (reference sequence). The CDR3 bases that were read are TGTGCCAGTAAAGAGGGACAACGGGCTGGTGAG. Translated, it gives CASKEGQRAGE. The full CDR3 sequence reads CASKEGQRAGEQFF. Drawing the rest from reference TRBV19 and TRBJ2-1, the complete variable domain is DGGITQSPKYLFRKEGQNVTLSCEQNLNHDAMYWYRQDPGQGLRLIYYSQIVNDFQKGDIAEGYSVSREKKESFPLTVTSAQKNPTAFYLCASKEGQRAGEQFFGPGTRLTVL.

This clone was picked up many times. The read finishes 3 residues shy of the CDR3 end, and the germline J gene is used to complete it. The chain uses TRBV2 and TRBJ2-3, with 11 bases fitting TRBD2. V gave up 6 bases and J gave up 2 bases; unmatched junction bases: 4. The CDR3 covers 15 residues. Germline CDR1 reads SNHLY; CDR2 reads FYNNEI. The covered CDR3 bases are TGTGCCAGCAGGCGACTAGCGGGGTTCACAGATACG. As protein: CASRRLAGFTDT. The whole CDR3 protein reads CASRRLAGFTDTQYF.